These 23 T cell receptor beta chains came from one sample sequenced in a study of blood T cell repertoires in COVID-19. TCRdb keeps only in-frame clones here, not all; method: immunoSEQ multiplex PCR. The sample yields approximately 260,000 clones, approximately 80% seen once. Sequencing was done on a sample of peripheral blood. The receptors come from an elderly woman with active or convalescent COVID-19.

The chain links TRBV18 to TRBJ1-3, with D unclear. Germline values: CDR1 KGHSH, CDR2 LQKENI. V shed 2 bases and J shed 10 bases, with 9 bases lying between them. The CDR3 has 12 amino acids. In DNA form, the CDR3 reads TGTGCCAGCTCACCAGAGGAGGCAACCATATATTTT. The encoded protein is CASSPEEATIYF. Using reference TRBV18 and TRBJ1-3 for the parts outside the CDR3, the full variable domain is NAGVMQNPRHLVRRRGQEARLRCSPMKGHSHVYWYRQLPEEGLKFMVYLQKENIIDESGMPKERFSAEFPKEGPSILRIQQVVRGDSAAYFCASSPEEATIYFGEGSWLTVV.

This clone was counted a single time. The genes are TRBV7-9 and TRBJ1-1; 9 nucleotides align to TRBD1. Unmatched junction bases numbered 8, after V lost 3 bases and J lost 6 bases. The CDR3 covers 15 residues. Germline CDR1 is SEHNR and CDR2 is FQNEAQ (reference sequence). DNA for the CDR3: TGTGCCAGCAGCTTGGGACAGGGTGGTTTGGCTGAAGCTTTCTTT. Protein: CASSLGQGGLAEAFF.

This clone was observed once. V and J are TRBV15 and TRBJ1-1; TRBD1 might be the D (6 bases). The germline V gene has CDR1 LNHNV and CDR2 YYDKDF (reference sequence). V lost 5 bases, J lost 8 bases, and 24 bases lay in between. The CDR3 extends over 16 amino acids. The CDR3 nucleotides are TGTGCCACCAGCGCGGGCGAGGGACAACGTAACAGCGAAGCTTTCTTT. Translation: CATSAGEGQRNSEAFF.

The chain couples TRBV5-1 to TRBJ1-4; no clear D gene. Trimming removed 4 bases at V and 8 bases at J, with 18 bases between. CDR3 size: 15 residues. The germline gives CDR1 SGHRS, CDR2 YFSETQ. DNA for the CDR3: TGCGCCAGCAGCCAAGCGACCCCTGCGGGGGAAAAACTGTTTTTT. This encodes CASSQATPAGEKLFF.

The CDR3 spells CASSPGTENYNEQFF. The CDR3 DNA follows: TGCGCCAGCAGCCCTGGGACAGAAAATTACAATGAGCAGTTCTTC. The J gene is TRBJ2-1, the V gene TRBV5-1; 7 bases are a match to TRBD1. Germline V CDR1 and CDR2: SGHRS, YFSETQ. The CDR3 is 15 residues long. V gave up 4 bases and J gave up 4 bases; unmatched junction bases: 8.

This chain uses TRBV18 with TRBJ1-3, with D unresolved. The germline V gene has CDR1 KGHSH and CDR2 LQKENI. The ends were cut back, 3 bases at V and 0 bases at J, with 15 bases in the middle. The CDR3 is 17 amino acids. Here the CDR3 reads CASSPAAVRGSGNTIYF. The CDR3 nucleotides read TGTGCCAGCTCACCGGCCGCAGTCCGGGGCTCTGGAAACACCATATATTTT.

The chain combines TRBV5-1 with TRBJ1-3; D gene unclear. Per the germline V gene, CDR1 is SGHRS and CDR2 is YFSETQ. The CDR3 has 13 amino acids. V lost 3 bases to trimming and J lost 0 bases, with 4 bases between them. CDR3 residues: CASSSNSGNTIYF. CDR3 sequence (DNA): TGCGCCAGCAGCTCAAACTCTGGAAACACCATATATTTT.

The rearrangement links TRBV5-6 to TRBJ2-3; no definite D call. The CDR3 length is 12 residues. Germline V gives CDR1 SGHDT, CDR2 YYEEEE. V lost 2 bases and J 13 bases, leaving 14 bases between the germline ends. CDR3 sequence reads: CASSFNGIEEYF. For the CDR3, the DNA is TGTGCCAGCAGCTTTAATGGTATAGAGGAGTATTTT.

The V and J genes are TRBV11-2 and TRBJ1-2; 9 bases align to TRBD1. Trimming took 5 bases from V and 5 from J; bases not matched to a gene: 3. The CDR3 runs to 13 residues. Per germline, CDR1 SGHAT and CDR2 FQNNGV. The DNA of the CDR3 is TGTGCCAGCAGCATTGGACAGGGGTATGGCTACACCTTC. This translates into CASSIGQGYGYTF.

This clone has only a few counts. V gene TRBV28 combines with J gene TRBJ1-4, with D perhaps matching TRBD1 (6 bases). Trimming took 4 bases from V and 5 from J, leaving 14 bases between them. Germline V lookup: CDR1 MDHEN, CDR2 SYDVKM. This CDR3 is 15 amino acids long. The CDR3 bases are TGTGCCAGCAGTTCCCCCCAGGGGATCAATGAAAAACTGTTTTTT. It yields the protein CASSSPQGINEKLFF.

A few counts support this clone. This chain joins TRBV6-1 and TRBJ2-3; D perhaps matches TRBD2 (6 bases). This CDR3 is built from 15 residues. Per germline, CDR1 MNHNS and CDR2 SASEGT. V gave up 3 bases and J gave up 3 bases, with 13 bases separating them. DNA of the CDR3: TGTGCCAGCAGTGATAGACCAGGGAGGACAGATACGCAGTATTTT. It yields the protein CASSDRPGRTDTQYF.

This clone was seen only a few times. This chain uses TRBV10-2 with TRBJ2-1; D remains ambiguous. CDR3 length: 13 amino acids. Germline values: CDR1 WSHSY, CDR2 SAAADI. The germline V and J ends were trimmed by 3 bases and 9 bases, with 12 bases remaining between them. DNA for the CDR3: TGCGCCAGCAGTGAATCCGGGTTGGGTGAGCAGTTCTTC. This codes for CASSESGLGEQFF.

The chain joins TRBV29-1 to TRBJ2-7, with TRBD1 identical over 7 bases. V lost 6 bases and J lost 0; bases outside the gene matches: 5. CDR1 is SQVTM, CDR2 ANQGSEA, per germline. The CDR3 sequence is 13 residues long. CDR3 DNA sequence: TGCAGCGTAAACAGGGGAAGCTCCTACGAGCAGTACTTC. Its translation: CSVNRGSSYEQYF.

The chain is built from TRBV19 and TRBJ1-2; D is undetermined. Germline V gene sequence: CDR1 LNHDA, CDR2 SQIVND (reference sequence). This CDR3 has 15 amino acids. Trimming removed 5 bases at V and 2 bases at J, with 15 bases between. The CDR3 DNA is TGTGCCAGTAGTGGCCCATTACGAGGGAACTATGGCTACACCTTC. Translation: CASSGPLRGNYGYTF.

The V and J genes are TRBV11-1 and TRBJ2-7; TRBD1 matches at 7 bases. The length of the CDR3 is 13 residues. CDR1 and CDR2 (germline): SGHAT, FQDESV (reference sequence). Trimming took 5 bases from V and 2 from J; bases not matched to a gene: 3. This chain's CDR3 is CASSIDRAYEQYF. The DNA of the CDR3 is TGTGCCAGCAGCATCGACAGGGCCTACGAGCAGTACTTC.

The genes are TRBV10-3 and TRBJ2-1; 13 bases agree with TRBD2. CDR3 size: 16 residues. Germline V lookup: CDR1 ENHRY, CDR2 SYGVKD. V was pared by 2 bases and J by 2 bases, with 0 bases of the junction left unmatched. The CDR3 nucleotides are TGTGCCATCAGTGAGACTAGCGGGGGGGCCTACAATGAGCAGTTCTTC. Translated, it gives CAISETSGGAYNEQFF.

The V call is TRBV6-1, the J call TRBJ2-1, with 11 bases identical to TRBD2. The CDR3 runs to 19 residues. V was pared by 1 base and J by 0 bases, with 8 bases of the junction left unmatched. Germline V gene lookup returns CDR1 MNHNS and CDR2 SASEGT. In nucleotides, the CDR3 is TGTGCCAGCAGTGAAGGCCCTAGCGGGAGGATAAGCTCCTACAATGAGCAGTTCTTC. It translates to CASSEGPSGRISSYNEQFF.

The chain joins TRBV9 to TRBJ2-3; 7 bases match TRBD1. The CDR3 length is 16 residues. V shed 0 bases and J 0 bases; nucleotides not matched to a gene: 4. CDR1 is SGDLS and CDR2 is YYNGEE in the germline V gene. The chain's CDR3 is CASSVEGQFSTDTQYF. The CDR3 DNA follows: TGTGCCAGCAGCGTAGAGGGACAGTTTAGCACAGATACGCAGTATTTT.

This chain links TRBV23-1 with TRBJ2-5; a possible D gene is TRBD2 (6 bases). TRBV23-1 is an open reading frame whose function is uncertain. Trimming shortened V by 0 bases and J by 5 bases, and 13 bases separated the two germline ends. The CDR3 is made up of 15 amino acids. The chain's CDR3 is CASSQSPPGEETQYF. The CDR3 DNA reads as TGCGCCAGCAGTCAATCGCCCCCGGGAGAGGAGACCCAGTACTTC.

This clone has more than one count but fewer than ten. The chain recombines TRBV12-3 or TRBV12-4 with TRBJ1-1; no clear D gene. V dropped 8 bases and J dropped 0 bases, with 7 bases sitting between them. The CDR3 totals 12 residues. CDR3 sequence (DNA): TGTGCCAGCGAGAGTATGAACACTGAAGCTTTCTTT. This codes for CASESMNTEAFF.

The V and J genes are TRBV5-1 and TRBJ1-1; 11 nucleotides match TRBD1. There are 17 residues in the CDR3. V was clipped by 0 bases and J by 3 bases; unmatched bases: 7. Germline lookup yields CDR1 SGHRS and CDR2 YFSETQ. The CDR3 DNA reads as TGCGCCAGCAGCTTGGATGTTATGGGACAGGGGGACACTGAAGCTTTCTTT. Residues: CASSLDVMGQGDTEAFF.

The chain employs TRBV30 and TRBJ1-1; unclear D gene. This CDR3 is built from 13 residues. Deletions cut 0 bases from V and 7 bases from J, with 12 bases between. Germline assignment: CDR1 GTSNPN and CDR2 SVGIG (reference sequence). Written as DNA, the CDR3 is TGTGCCTGGAGTGTAAGCGGAACCCTTGAAGCTTTCTTT. Translation gives CAWSVSGTLEAFF.

V gene TRBV28 combines with J gene TRBJ1-5; D is undetermined. With 5 bases removed from V and 3 bases from J, the gap between germline ends came to 26 bases. There are 19 residues in the CDR3. Germline V gene lookup returns CDR1 MDHEN and CDR2 SYDVKM. The CDR3 reads CASSPLRGPTRVANQPQHF. The CDR3 DNA follows: TGTGCCAGCAGTCCCCTTCGCGGTCCAACTCGCGTCGCCAATCAGCCCCAGCATTTT.